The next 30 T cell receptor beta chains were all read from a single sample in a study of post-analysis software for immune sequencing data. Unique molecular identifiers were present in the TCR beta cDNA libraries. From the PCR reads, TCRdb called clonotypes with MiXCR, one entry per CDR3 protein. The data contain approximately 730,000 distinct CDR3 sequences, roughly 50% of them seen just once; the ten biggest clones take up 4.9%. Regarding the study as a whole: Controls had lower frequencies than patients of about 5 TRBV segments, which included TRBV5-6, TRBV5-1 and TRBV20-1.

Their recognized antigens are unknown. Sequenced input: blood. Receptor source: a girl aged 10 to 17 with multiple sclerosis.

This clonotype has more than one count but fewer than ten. The CDR3 nucleotides read TGTGCCAGCAGTTCCTCAGGGGGCGACTATGGCTACACCTTC. This sequence encodes CASSSSGGDYGYTF. The V and J genes are TRBV27 and TRBJ1-2; TRBD1 matches at 8 bases. With 4 bases clipped from V and 3 bases from J, the junction kept 4 bases outside the gene matches. The CDR3 spans 14 residues. CDR1 is MNHEY, CDR2 SMNVEV, per germline (reference sequence).

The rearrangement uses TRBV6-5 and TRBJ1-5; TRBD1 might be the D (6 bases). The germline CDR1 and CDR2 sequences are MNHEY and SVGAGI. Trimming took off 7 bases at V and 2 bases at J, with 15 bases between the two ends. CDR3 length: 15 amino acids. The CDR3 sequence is CASKPTGIGNQPQHF. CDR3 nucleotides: TGTGCCAGCAAACCCACAGGGATCGGCAATCAGCCCCAGCATTTT.

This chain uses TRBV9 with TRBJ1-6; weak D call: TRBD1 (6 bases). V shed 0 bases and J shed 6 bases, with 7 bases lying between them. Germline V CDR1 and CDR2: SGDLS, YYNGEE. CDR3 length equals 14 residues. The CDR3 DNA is TGTGCCAGCAGCGTAGGGGGGCTTAATTCACCCCTCCACTTT. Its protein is CASSVGGLNSPLHF.

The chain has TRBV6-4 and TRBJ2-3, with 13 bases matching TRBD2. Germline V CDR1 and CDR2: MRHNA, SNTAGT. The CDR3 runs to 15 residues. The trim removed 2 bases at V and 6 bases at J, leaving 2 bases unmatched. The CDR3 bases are TGTGCCAGCAGTGACAGGACTAGCGGGAGTGATACGCAGTATTTT. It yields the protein CASSDRTSGSDTQYF.

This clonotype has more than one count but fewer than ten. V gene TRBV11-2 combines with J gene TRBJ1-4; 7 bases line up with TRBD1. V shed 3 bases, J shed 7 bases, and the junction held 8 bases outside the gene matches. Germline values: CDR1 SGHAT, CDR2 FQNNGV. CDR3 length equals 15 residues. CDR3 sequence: CASSLIGGLAEKLFF. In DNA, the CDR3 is TGTGCCAGCAGCTTGATAGGGGGCCTTGCTGAAAAACTGTTTTTT.

The CDR3 is CASSPERTTQYF. In DNA, the CDR3 is TGTGCCAGCAGCCCCGAGCGGACTACGCAGTATTTT. The chain is built from TRBV11-3 and TRBJ2-3, with D possibly matching TRBD2 (5 bases). The CDR3 length is 12 residues. The germline V gene encodes CDR1 SGHNT and CDR2 YENEEA. The ends were cut back, 5 bases at V and 8 bases at J, with 11 bases in the middle.

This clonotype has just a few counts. CDR3 DNA: TGTGCCACCAGCAGAGGGTATGCCGCAGATACGCAGTATTTT. Amino acids: CATSRGYAADTQYF. This chain connects TRBV15 to TRBJ2-3; D is unclear. The CDR3 runs 14 residues. Germline values: CDR1 LNHNV, CDR2 YYDKDF (reference sequence). The V end lost 1 base, the J end lost 4 bases, and 9 bases lay between the germline ends.

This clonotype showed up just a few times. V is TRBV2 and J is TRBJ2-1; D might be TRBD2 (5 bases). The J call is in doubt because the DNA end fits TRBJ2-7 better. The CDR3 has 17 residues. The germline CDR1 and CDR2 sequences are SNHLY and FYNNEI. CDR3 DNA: TGTGCCAGCAGTGGACTTCACCCGGACTCAAAGTCCTACGAGCAGTACTTC. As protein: CASSGLHPDSKSYEQYF.

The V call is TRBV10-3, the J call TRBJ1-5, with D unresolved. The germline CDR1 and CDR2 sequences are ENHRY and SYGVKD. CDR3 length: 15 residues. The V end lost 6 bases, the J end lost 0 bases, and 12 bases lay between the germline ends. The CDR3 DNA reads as TGTGCCATCAGCGCCGCGGACGGTAGCAATCAGCCCCAGCATTTT. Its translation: CAISAADGSNQPQHF.

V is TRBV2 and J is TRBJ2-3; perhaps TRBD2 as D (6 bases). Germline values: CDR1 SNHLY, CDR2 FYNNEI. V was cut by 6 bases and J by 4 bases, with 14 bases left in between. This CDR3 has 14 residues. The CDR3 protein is CASRGGIDPDTQYF. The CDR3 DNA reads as TGTGCCAGCAGGGGCGGGATTGATCCAGATACGCAGTATTTT.

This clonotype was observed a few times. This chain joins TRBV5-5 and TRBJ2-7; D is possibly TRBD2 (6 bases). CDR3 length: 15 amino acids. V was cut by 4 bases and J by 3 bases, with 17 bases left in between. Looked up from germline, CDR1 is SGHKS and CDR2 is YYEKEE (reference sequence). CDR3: CASSPTPSSDYEQYF. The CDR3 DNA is TGTGCCAGCAGCCCTACCCCGTCTAGCGACTACGAGCAGTACTTC.

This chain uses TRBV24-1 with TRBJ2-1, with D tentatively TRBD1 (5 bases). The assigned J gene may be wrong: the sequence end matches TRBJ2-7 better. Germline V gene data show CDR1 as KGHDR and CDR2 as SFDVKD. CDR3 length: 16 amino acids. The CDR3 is CATSDTPGQYYNEQYF. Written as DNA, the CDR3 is TGTGCCACCAGTGACACCCCAGGGCAATATTACAATGAGCAGTACTTC.

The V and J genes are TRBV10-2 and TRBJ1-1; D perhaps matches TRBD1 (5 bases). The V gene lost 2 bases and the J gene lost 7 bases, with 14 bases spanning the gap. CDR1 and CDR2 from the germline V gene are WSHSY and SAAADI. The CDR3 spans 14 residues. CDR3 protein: CASSERVGQGEAFF. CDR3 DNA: TGCGCCAGCAGTGAGCGGGTGGGGCAGGGTGAAGCTTTCTTT.

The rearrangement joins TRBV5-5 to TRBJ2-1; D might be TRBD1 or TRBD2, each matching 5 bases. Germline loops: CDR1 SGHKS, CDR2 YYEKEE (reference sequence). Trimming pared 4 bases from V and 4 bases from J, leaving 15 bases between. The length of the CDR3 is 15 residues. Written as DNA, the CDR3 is TGTGCCAGCAGCCCCTCGTGGGGGTTATACAATGAGCAGTTCTTC. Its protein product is CASSPSWGLYNEQFF.

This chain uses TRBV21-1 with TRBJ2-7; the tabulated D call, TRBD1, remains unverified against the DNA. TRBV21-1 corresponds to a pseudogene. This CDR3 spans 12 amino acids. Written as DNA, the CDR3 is TGTGCCAGCATCCACAGGGGGGGAGAGCAGTACTTC. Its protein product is CASIHRGGEQYF.

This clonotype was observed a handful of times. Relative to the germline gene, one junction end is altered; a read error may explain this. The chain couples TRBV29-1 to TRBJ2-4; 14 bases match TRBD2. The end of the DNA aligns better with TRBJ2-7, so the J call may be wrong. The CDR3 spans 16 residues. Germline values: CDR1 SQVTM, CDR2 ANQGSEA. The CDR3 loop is CSAAGLAGDTGYEQYF. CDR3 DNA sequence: TGTAGCGCGGCGGGACTAGCGGGAGATACAGGCTACGAGCAGTACTTC.

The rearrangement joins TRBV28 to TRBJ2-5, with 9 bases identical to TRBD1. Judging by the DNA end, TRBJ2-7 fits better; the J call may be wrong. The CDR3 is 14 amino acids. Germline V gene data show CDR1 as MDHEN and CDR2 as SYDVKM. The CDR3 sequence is CASTKPGQGGEQYF. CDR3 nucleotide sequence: TGTGCCAGCACAAAACCGGGACAGGGAGGCGAGCAGTACTTC.

The DNA of the CDR3 is TGTGCCAGCAGCCTTCGACACCTCGACTACGAGCAGTACTTC. It translates to CASSLRHLDYEQYF. V gene TRBV7-6 combines with J gene TRBJ2-7; D is undetermined. The germline CDR1 and CDR2 sequences are SGHVS and FNYEAQ. Trimming removed 5 bases from V and 3 bases from J, with 14 bases in between. This CDR3 comprises 14 residues.

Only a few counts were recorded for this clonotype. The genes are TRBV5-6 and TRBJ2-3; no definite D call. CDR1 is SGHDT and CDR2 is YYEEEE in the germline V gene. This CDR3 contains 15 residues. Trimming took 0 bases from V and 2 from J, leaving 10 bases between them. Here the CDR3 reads CASSLVPSTTDTQYF. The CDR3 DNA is TGTGCCAGCAGCTTGGTCCCTTCCACCACAGATACGCAGTATTTT. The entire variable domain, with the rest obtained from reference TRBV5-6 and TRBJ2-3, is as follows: DAGVTQSPTHLIKTRGQQVTLRCSPKSGHDTVSWYQQALGQGPQFIFQYYEEEERQRGNFPDRFSGHQFPNYSSELNVNALLLGDSALYLCASSLVPSTTDTQYFGPGTRLTVL.

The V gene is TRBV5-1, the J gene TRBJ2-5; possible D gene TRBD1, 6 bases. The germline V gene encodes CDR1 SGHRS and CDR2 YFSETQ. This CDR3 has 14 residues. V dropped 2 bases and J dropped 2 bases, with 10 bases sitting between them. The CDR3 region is CASSFDRRQETQYF. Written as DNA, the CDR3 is TGCGCCAGCAGCTTCGACAGGAGACAAGAGACCCAGTACTTC.

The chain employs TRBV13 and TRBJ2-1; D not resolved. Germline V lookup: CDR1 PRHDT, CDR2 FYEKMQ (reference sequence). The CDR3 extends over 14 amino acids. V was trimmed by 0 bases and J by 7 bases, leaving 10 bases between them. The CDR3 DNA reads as TGTGCCAGCAGCTTAGGGAGACGTTTGAATGAGCAGTTCTTC. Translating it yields CASSLGRRLNEQFF.

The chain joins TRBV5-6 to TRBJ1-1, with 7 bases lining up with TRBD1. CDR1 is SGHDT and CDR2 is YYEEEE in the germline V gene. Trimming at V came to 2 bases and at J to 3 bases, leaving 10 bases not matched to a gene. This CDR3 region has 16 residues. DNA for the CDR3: TGTGCCAGCAGCTTATATTTCGACAGGGCTGACACTGAAGCTTTCTTT. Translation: CASSLYFDRADTEAFF.

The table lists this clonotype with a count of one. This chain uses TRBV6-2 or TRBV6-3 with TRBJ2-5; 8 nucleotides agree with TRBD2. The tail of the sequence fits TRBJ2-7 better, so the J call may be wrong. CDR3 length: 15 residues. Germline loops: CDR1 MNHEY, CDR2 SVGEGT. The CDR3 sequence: CASKLNPGTRDEQYF. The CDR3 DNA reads TGTGCCAGCAAACTAAATCCCGGGACTAGAGACGAGCAGTACTTC.

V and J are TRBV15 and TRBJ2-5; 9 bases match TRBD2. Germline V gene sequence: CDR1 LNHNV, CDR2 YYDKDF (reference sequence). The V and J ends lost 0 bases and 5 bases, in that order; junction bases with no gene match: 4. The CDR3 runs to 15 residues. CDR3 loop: CATSRDSGSRETQYF. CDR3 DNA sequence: TGTGCCACCAGCAGAGATAGCGGGAGTCGGGAGACCCAGTACTTC.

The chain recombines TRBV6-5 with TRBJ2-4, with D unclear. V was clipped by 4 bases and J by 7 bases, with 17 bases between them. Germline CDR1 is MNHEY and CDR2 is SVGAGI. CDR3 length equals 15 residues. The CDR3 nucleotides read TGTGCCAGCAGTTCGCCGACATTCGCGAGGAACATTCAGTACTTC. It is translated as CASSSPTFARNIQYF.

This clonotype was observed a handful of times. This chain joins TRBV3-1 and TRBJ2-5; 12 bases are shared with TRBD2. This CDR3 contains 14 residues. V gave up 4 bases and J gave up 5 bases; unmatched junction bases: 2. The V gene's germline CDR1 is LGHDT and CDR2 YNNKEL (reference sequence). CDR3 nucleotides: TGTGCCAGCAGCCGACTAGCGGGAGATGAGACCCAGTACTTC. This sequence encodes CASSRLAGDETQYF.

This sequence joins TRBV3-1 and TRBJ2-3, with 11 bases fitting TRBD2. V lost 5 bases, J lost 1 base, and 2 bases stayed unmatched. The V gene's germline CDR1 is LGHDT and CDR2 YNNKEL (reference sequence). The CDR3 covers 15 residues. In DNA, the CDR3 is TGTGCCAGCAGCTGGGGACTAGCGGGCACAGATACGCAGTATTTT. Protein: CASSWGLAGTDTQYF.

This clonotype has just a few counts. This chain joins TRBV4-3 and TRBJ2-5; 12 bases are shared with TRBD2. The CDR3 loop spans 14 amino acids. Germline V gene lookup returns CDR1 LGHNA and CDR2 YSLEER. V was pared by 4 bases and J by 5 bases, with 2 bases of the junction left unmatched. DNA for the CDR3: TGCGCCAGCAGCCGGACTAGCGGGACGGAGACCCAGTACTTC. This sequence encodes CASSRTSGTETQYF.

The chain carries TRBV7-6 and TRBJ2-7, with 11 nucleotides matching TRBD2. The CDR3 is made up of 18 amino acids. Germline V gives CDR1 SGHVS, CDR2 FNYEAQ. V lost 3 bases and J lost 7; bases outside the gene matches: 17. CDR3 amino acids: CASSLAPRIAGGPGEQYF. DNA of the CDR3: TGTGCCAGCAGCTTGGCCCCTAGGATAGCGGGAGGGCCAGGGGAGCAGTACTTC.

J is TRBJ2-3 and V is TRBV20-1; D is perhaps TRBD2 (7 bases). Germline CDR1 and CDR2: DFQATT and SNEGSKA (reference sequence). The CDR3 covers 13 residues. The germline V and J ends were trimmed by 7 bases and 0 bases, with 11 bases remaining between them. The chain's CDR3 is CSGRGPSTDTQYF. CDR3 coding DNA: TGCAGTGGGCGGGGGCCCAGCACAGATACGCAGTATTTT.